The subject of this entry is one TCR beta chain. Its antigen is unknown. The data were obtained in a study of vaccination effects on CD4 cells after COVID-19. The study, taken as a whole, reports: Sampling in the study covered few convalescent patients and included no early post-infection timepoints. Both infection-induced and vaccine-induced clones contracted markedly at late post-vaccination timepoints.

Trimming took 7 bases from V and 3 from J; bases not matched to a gene: 4. CDR3 length: 13 amino acids. Germline V gene data show CDR1 as SQVTM and CDR2 as ANQGSEA. Generated by immunoSEQ multiplex PCR, the TCRdb table keeps only in-frame clones and is missing some. The sample holds approximately 25,000 clones, 72% seen once. With the ViraFEST assay, the study expanded antigen-specific CD4+ T cells using viral peptide pools, then sequenced them. It was after approximately 11 days of culture that CD4+ T cells were isolated. Vaccinees lacked prior SARS-CoV-2 infection and tested negative for nucleocapsid antibodies. For each well, about 2 million PBMC were cultured with about 10 IU/ml IL-2 and 9 to 10 ug/ml peptides. Cultures had half their medium replaced with IL-2 medium on days 3 and 7.

Specimen: CD4+ T cells from PBMCs cultured with SARS-CoV-2 spike peptides, collected before COVID-19 vaccination. The gene calls are TRBV29-1 and TRBJ2-1, with 9 bases matching TRBD1. The receptor was isolated from a human donor who received a COVID-19 vaccine. CDR3 sequence reads: CSGGQGNYNEQFF. The CDR3 bases are TGCAGCGGCGGACAGGGGAACTACAATGAGCAGTTCTTC.